The source of this T cell receptor beta chain is a study of T-cell reconstitution after alpha-beta-depleted transplantation in children. Preparation of the TCRbeta library involved a method that used unique molecular identifiers. Using its own MiXCR run on the PCR reads, TCRdb lists one record per CDR3 protein. The table lists 600,000 to 700,000 distinct CDR3 sequences, 16% of them singletons, with approximately 1% in the top ten. Germline V gene lookup returns CDR1 SGHRS and CDR2 YFSETQ. The germline V and J ends were trimmed by 3 bases and 8 bases, with 18 bases remaining between them. The CDR3 totals 15 residues.

The sequenced sample was PBMCs from the stem cell graft donor, obtained from the stem cell graft. The receptor was isolated from a human donor who donated a stem cell graft to a child with acute myeloid leukemia. The chain joins TRBV5-1 to TRBJ2-1, with unresolved D. As DNA, the CDR3 is TGCGCCAGCAGCTCCGTGGCAGGTCAGGTGGATGAGCAGTTCTTC. Amino acid sequence: CASSSVAGQVDEQFF. Together with reference TRBV5-1 and TRBJ2-1, the CDR3 gives the full variable domain: KAGVTQTPRYLIKTRGQQVTLSCSPISGHRSVSWYQQTPGQGLQFLFEYFSETQRNKGNFPGRFSGRQFSNSRSEMNVSTLELGDSALYLCASSSVAGQVDEQFFGPGTRLTVL.